This TCR beta chain was captured by sequencing in a study of CD8+ T cells in alopecia areata. Whole-study context: The drug, oral tofacitinib, was given to treated patients at 5 to 10 mg twice daily. General study findings and limits: Uncertain still, given a single nonresponder, is whether baseline CD8+ expansion links to response. Lesional tissue from the scalp (especially in alopecia totalis/universalis) showed higher clonality than normal scalp.

In each case, RNA was isolated and then reverse transcribed into cDNA as the sequencing template. Sequencing used immunoSEQ multiplex PCR; TCRdb keeps in-frame clones, though not all of them. The repertoire holds nearly 200,000 clones, with 58% as singletons. The treatment was: oral pan-JAK inhibitor, 5-10 mg twice daily. The investigators collected lesional scalp punch biopsies and peripheral blood from alopecia areata patients. Turning to this clone: The target antigen is unknown.

The V end was cut by 5 bases, the J end by 0 bases, with 19 bases between. The germline gives CDR1 LNHDA, CDR2 SQIVND (reference sequence). CDR3 length equals 17 residues. The TCR sequence derives from a human donor with alopecia areata. V and J are TRBV19 and TRBJ1-1; D remains unclear. The sample here was CD4+ T cells sorted from blood, taken at week 24, from a patient treated with tofacitinib. The chain's CDR3 is CASSADQVGYMNTEAFF. CDR3 nucleotides: TGTGCCAGTAGTGCTGACCAGGTTGGATACATGAACACTGAAGCTTTCTTT.